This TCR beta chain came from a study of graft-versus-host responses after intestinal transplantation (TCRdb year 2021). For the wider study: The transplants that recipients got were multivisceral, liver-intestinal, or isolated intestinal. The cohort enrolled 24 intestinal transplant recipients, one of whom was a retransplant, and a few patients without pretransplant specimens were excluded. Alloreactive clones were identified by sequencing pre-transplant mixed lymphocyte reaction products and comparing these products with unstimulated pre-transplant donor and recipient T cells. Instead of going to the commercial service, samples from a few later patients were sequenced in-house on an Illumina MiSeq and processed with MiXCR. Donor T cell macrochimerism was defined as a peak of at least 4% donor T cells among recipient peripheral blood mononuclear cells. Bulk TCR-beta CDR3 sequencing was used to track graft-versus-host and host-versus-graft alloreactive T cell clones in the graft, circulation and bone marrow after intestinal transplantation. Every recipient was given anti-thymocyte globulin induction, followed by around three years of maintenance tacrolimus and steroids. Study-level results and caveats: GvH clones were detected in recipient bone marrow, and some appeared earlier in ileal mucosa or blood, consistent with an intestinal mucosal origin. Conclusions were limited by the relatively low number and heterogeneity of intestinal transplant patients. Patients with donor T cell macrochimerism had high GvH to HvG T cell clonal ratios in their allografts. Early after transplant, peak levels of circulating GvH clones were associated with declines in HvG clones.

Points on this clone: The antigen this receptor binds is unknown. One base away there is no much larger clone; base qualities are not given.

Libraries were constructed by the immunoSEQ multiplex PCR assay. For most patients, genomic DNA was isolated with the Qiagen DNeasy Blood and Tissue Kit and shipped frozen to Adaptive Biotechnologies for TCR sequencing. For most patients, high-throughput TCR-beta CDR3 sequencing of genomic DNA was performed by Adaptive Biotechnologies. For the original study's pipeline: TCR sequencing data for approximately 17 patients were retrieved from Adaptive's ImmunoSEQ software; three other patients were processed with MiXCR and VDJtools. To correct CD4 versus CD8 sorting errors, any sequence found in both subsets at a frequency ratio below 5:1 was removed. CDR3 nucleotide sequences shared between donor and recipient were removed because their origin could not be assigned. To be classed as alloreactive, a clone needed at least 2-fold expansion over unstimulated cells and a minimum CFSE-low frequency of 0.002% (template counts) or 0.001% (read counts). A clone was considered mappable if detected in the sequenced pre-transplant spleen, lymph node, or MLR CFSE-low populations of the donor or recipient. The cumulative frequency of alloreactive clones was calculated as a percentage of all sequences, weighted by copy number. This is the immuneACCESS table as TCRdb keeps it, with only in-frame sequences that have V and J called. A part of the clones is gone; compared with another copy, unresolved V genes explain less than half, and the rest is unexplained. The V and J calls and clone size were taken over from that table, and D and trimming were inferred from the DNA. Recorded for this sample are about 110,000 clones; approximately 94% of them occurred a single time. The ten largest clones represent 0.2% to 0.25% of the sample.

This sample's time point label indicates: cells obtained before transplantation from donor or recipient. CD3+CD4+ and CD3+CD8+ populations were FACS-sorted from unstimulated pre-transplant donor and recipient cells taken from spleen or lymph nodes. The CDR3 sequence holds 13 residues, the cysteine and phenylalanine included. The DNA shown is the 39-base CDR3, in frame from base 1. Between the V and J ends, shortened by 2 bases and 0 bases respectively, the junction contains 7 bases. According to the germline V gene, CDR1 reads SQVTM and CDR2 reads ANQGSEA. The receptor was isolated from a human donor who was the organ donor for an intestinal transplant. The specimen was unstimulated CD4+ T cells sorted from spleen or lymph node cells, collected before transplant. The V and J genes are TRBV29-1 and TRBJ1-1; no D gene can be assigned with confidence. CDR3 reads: CSVERSMNTEAFF. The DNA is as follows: TGCAGCGTTGAAAGGTCCATGAACACTGAAGCTTTCTTT.